This T cell receptor (beta chain) was recorded in a study of cytomegalovirus exposure and HLA in healthy donors. It was with 60 Vbeta and 13 Jbeta primers that the PCR ran. Generated by immunoSEQ multiplex PCR, the TCRdb table keeps only in-frame clones and is missing some. The specimen's table records some 130,000 clones. The CDR3 spans 14 residues. Germline loops: CDR1 MGHDK, CDR2 SYGVNS. Trimming pared 4 bases from V and 11 bases from J, leaving 20 bases between. The sample comprised PBMCs. This chain connects TRBV25-1 to TRBJ2-5; weak D call: TRBD2 (6 bases). The TCR was taken from a man in his late teens or twenties in good health and CMV-seronegative. This chain's CDR3 is CASSGRPSDDKQYF. In nucleotides, the CDR3 is TGTGCCAGCAGTGGACGGCCTAGCGATGATAAGCAGTACTTC.